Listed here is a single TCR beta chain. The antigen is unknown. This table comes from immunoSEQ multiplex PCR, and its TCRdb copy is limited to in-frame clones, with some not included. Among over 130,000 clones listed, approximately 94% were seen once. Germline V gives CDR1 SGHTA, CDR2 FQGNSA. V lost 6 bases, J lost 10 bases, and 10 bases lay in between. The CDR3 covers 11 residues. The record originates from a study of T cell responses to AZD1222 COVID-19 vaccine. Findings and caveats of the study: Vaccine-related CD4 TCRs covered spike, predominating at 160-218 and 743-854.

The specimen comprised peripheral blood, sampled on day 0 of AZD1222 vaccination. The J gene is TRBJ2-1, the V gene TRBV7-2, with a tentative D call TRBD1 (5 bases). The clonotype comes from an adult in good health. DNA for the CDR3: TGTGCCAGCAGTCAGACAGAAGAGCAGTTCTTC. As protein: CASSQTEEQFF.